This entry concerns a single TCR beta chain. This entry belongs to a study of T cell changes during pregnancy in multiple sclerosis. TCRdb's copy holds only in-frame clones and misses some; the assay was immunoSEQ multiplex PCR. The data contain 90,000 to 150,000 clones, 93% of them singletons. This CDR3 spans 15 amino acids. Looked up from germline, CDR1 is SGHKS and CDR2 is YYEKEE (reference sequence). Trimming took 0 bases from V and 2 from J, leaving 11 bases between them. This chain connects TRBV5-5 to TRBJ1-1; possibly TRBD1 for D (6 bases). This clonotype originated in a female donor with multiple sclerosis, enrolled in a pregnancy study. This specimen consisted of peripheral blood, obtained before pregnancy. As DNA, the CDR3 is TGTGCCAGCAGCTTGGCAGGGGACTACAACACTGAAGCTTTCTTT. It specifies CASSLAGDYNTEAFF.